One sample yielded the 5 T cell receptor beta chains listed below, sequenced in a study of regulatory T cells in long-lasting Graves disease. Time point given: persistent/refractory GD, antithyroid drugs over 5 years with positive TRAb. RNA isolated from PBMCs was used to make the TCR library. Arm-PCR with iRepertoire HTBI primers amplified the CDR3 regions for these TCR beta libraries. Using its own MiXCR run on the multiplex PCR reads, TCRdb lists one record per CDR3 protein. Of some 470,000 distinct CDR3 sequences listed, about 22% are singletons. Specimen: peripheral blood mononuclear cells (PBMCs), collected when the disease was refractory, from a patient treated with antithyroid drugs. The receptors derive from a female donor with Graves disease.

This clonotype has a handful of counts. CDR3 sequence (DNA): TGTGCCAGTCAACTCTCCCCTGGGGGTACGGGGGAGCTGTTTTTT. It is translated as CASQLSPGGTGELFF. This chain joins TRBV25-1 and TRBJ2-2; tentatively, D is TRBD1 or TRBD2 (5 bases each). This CDR3 is 15 amino acids long. Germline CDR1 MGHDK, CDR2 SYGVNS. Between the trimmed V and J ends, which lost 9 bases and 8 bases, there was a span of 22 bases.

This chain's CDR3 is CASSIAGQGTYEQYF. The CDR3 coding sequence is TGTGCCAGTAGTATTGCGGGACAGGGGACCTACGAGCAGTACTTC. This chain joins TRBV19 and TRBJ2-7, with 10 positions matching TRBD1. The J segment lost 2 bases and the V segment lost 3 bases, leaving 4 bases of the junction unmatched. CDR3 length: 15 residues. Germline V lookup: CDR1 LNHDA, CDR2 SQIVND (reference sequence).

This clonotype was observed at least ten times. As DNA, the CDR3 is TGTGCCAGCAGCTTAGCGATAGGGTTCACAACTAATGAAAAACTGTTTTTT. Protein sequence: CASSLAIGFTTNEKLFF. This chain uses TRBV7-8 with TRBJ1-4, with D unclear. This CDR3 is 17 amino acids long. V lost 0 bases and J lost 0, with 11 bases in between. Germline-derived CDR1 and CDR2 are SGHVS and FQNEAQ. Combining the CDR3 with reference TRBV7-8 and TRBJ1-4 gives the whole variable domain GAGVSQSPRYKVAKRGQDVALRCDPISGHVSLFWYQQALGQGPEFLTYFQNEAQLDKSGLPSDRFFAERPEGSVSTLKIQRTQQEDSAVYLCASSLAIGFTTNEKLFFGSGTQLSVL.

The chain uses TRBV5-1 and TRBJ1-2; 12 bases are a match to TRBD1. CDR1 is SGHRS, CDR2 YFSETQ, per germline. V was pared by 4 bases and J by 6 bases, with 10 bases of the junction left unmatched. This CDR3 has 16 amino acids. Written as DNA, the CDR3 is TGCGCCAGCAGCGCGCTAACCGGGACAGGGGGCGATGGCTACACCTTC. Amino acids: CASSALTGTGGDGYTF.

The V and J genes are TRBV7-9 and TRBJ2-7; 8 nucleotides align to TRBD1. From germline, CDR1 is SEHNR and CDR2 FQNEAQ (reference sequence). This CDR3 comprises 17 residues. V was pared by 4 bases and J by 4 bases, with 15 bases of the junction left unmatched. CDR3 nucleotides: TGTGCCAGCAGCTCCCAGGTTTGGACAGGGCCCGCTTACGAGCAGTACTTC. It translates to CASSSQVWTGPAYEQYF. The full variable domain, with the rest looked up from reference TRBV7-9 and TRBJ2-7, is DTGVSQNPRHKITKRGQNVTFRCDPISEHNRLYWYRQTLGQGPEFLTYFQNEAQLEKSRLLSDRFSAERPKGSFSTLEIQRTEQGDSAMYLCASSSQVWTGPAYEQYFGPGTRLTVT.